These 8 T cell receptor beta chains originate from one sample sequenced in a study of control samples from healthy donors and cancer patients. Sequencing was performed with immunoSEQ multiplex PCR; in TCRdb, only in-frame clones are kept and a portion is missing. The table has 100,000 to 150,000 clones, around nine tenths seen once. Sequencing used blood. The receptors were sampled from a man aged 40-49 years in good health.

The chain joins TRBV5-4 to TRBJ2-1; D might be TRBD1 or TRBD2, each matching 5 bases. CDR3 length: 13 residues. CDR1 and CDR2 from the germline V gene are SGHNT and YYREEE (reference sequence). V was trimmed by 1 base and J by 13 bases, leaving 15 bases between them. The CDR3 protein is CASSLYGDRGQFF. CDR3 DNA sequence: TGTGCCAGCAGCTTGTACGGGGACCGAGGCCAGTTCTTC.

This chain connects TRBV28 to TRBJ1-4, with D perhaps TRBD1 (6 bases). The V gene's germline CDR1 is MDHEN and CDR2 SYDVKM. Deletions cut 2 bases from V and 6 bases from J, with 7 bases between. The CDR3 sequence is 13 residues long. The CDR3 region has the DNA TGTGCCAGCAGTTTAGCAGGGGATGAAAAACTGTTTTTT. Translating gives CASSLAGDEKLFF.

The rearrangement links TRBV2 to TRBJ1-2; no clear D. CDR3 length: 15 residues. The V gene lost 2 bases and the J gene lost 8 bases, with 18 bases spanning the gap. Per the germline V gene, CDR1 is SNHLY and CDR2 is FYNNEI. The CDR3 reads CASSERRWQVDGYTF. The DNA for the CDR3 is TGTGCCAGCAGTGAAAGGAGGTGGCAGGTTGACGGCTACACCTTC.

The gene calls are TRBV4-1 and TRBJ2-7; the match to TRBD2 covers 16 bases. Losses at the gene ends were 6 bases for V and 6 bases for J; bases not matched to a gene: 2. CDR1 is MGHRA and CDR2 is YSYEKL in the germline V gene. The CDR3 sequence is 14 residues long. CDR3 loop: CASRGLAGGLEQYF. The CDR3 DNA follows: TGCGCCAGCAGGGGACTAGCGGGGGGGCTCGAGCAGTACTTC.

This clone was seen more than once but under ten times. This chain joins TRBV6-6 and TRBJ1-5; TRBD1 aligns across 9 bases. Per the germline V gene, CDR1 is MNHNY and CDR2 is SVGAGI (reference sequence). The CDR3 extends over 13 amino acids. After removal of 8 bases from V and 3 bases from J, the junction contained 2 bases not matched to a gene. The CDR3 here is CASGTGNNQPQHF. DNA for the CDR3: TGTGCCAGCGGGACAGGGAACAATCAGCCCCAGCATTTT.

The chain is built from TRBV5-1 and TRBJ2-3, with 9 bases matching TRBD2. After removal of 4 bases from V and 5 bases from J, the junction contained 8 bases not matched to a gene. Germline CDR1 and CDR2: SGHRS and YFSETQ. CDR3 length equals 15 residues. CDR3 region: CASSRGGAEGDTQYF. The CDR3 DNA reads as TGCGCCAGCAGCCGCGGGGGGGCCGAGGGAGATACGCAGTATTTT.

V and J are TRBV9 and TRBJ2-7; a weak D match, TRBD1 (5 bases). From germline, CDR1 is SGDLS and CDR2 YYNGEE. The V end was cut by 0 bases, the J end by 1 base, with 11 bases between. The CDR3 sequence is 15 residues long. The CDR3 region has the DNA TGTGCCAGCAGCGTAGAGTCAGGGCCTTCCTACGAGCAGTACTTC. Protein sequence: CASSVESGPSYEQYF.

V usage is TRBV18 and J usage is TRBJ2-7, with TRBD1 identical over 9 bases. CDR1 and CDR2 from the germline V gene are KGHSH and LQKENI. J was trimmed by 3 bases and V by 4 bases; bases with no gene match: 4. The CDR3 spans 14 residues. The CDR3 DNA reads TGTGCCAGCTCACTAGCGACAGGGGGCTACGAGCAGTACTTC. This gives the protein CASSLATGGYEQYF.